Listed here are 10 T cell receptor beta chains from one sample, sequenced in a study of T cell changes during pregnancy in multiple sclerosis (dated by TCRdb to between 2017 and 2020). The library was generated by the immunoSEQ multiplex PCR assay. TCRdb holds this immuneACCESS table with in-frame rearrangements only. Some clones are missing; in checked studies, unresolved V genes explain under half, and the rest has no known cause. This sample holds 40,000 to 60,000 clones; nearly 95% were observed only once. Around 0.47% of the sample is in the top ten clones. The sample here was CD4+ T cells from peripheral blood mononuclear cells, taken in the first trimester of pregnancy. The receptors stem from a female donor with multiple sclerosis, enrolled in a pregnancy study.

The chain links TRBV6-5 to TRBJ2-7; D ambiguous. There are 13 residues in the CDR3. Between the trimmed V and J ends, which lost 6 bases and 1 base, there was a span of 10 bases. Germline CDR1 and CDR2: MNHEY and SVGAGI. Written as DNA, the CDR3 is TGTGCCAGCAGCTTGACTGTATCCTACGAGCAGTACTTC. This encodes CASSLTVSYEQYF.

This clone was observed a single time. This chain joins TRBV18 and TRBJ1-5; D perhaps matches TRBD1 (6 bases). V lost 3 bases and J lost 5, with 14 bases in between. CDR1 KGHSH and CDR2 LQKENI come from the germline V gene. This CDR3 has 15 residues. The CDR3 bases are TGTGCCAGCTCACCGCAGGGGTTGTATGATCAGCCCCAGCATTTT. Its protein product is CASSPQGLYDQPQHF.

The chain links TRBV6-5 to TRBJ1-1, with D uncertain. Between the trimmed V and J ends, which lost 0 bases and 3 bases, there was a span of 5 bases. This CDR3 contains 13 residues. CDR1 MNHEY and CDR2 SVGAGI come from the germline V gene. CDR3 nucleotide sequence: TGTGCCAGCAGTTACTCGAGGGACACTGAAGCTTTCTTT. This codes for CASSYSRDTEAFF.

The chain employs TRBV27 and TRBJ2-7, with D possibly matching TRBD1 (5 bases). This CDR3 is built from 14 residues. CDR1 and CDR2 (germline): MNHEY, SMNVEV (reference sequence). V dropped 6 bases and J dropped 3 bases, with 15 bases sitting between them. The CDR3 region is CASSRSRRDYEQYF. CDR3 nucleotide sequence: TGTGCCAGCAGCCGATCACGCAGGGACTACGAGCAGTACTTC.

V and J are TRBV7-2 and TRBJ1-4; 7 bases agree with TRBD1. Germline V gives CDR1 SGHTA, CDR2 FQGNSA. V lost 5 bases and J lost 4; bases outside the gene matches: 4. The CDR3 is made up of 14 amino acids. The CDR3 bases are TGTGCCAGCAGCCCTTCAGGGGGTAATGAAAAACTGTTTTTT. Its protein is CASSPSGGNEKLFF.

The chain employs TRBV19 and TRBJ2-1, with TRBD2 matching 9 bases. The length of the CDR3 is 13 residues. CDR1 is LNHDA and CDR2 is SQIVND in the germline V gene (reference sequence). The junction had 6 bases not matched to a gene; V was cut back by 10 bases and J by 5 bases. The CDR3 is CATRLAANNEQFF. The CDR3 coding sequence is TGTGCCACCCGACTAGCGGCGAACAATGAGCAGTTCTTC.

This chain uses TRBV29-1 with TRBJ2-7, with 9 bases that match TRBD1. V was clipped by 6 bases and J by 0 bases; unmatched bases: 12. The CDR3 covers 16 residues. Per germline, CDR1 SQVTM and CDR2 ANQGSEA. The CDR3 here is CSVTSEDRGFSYEQYF. Here the CDR3 DNA reads TGCAGCGTGACGTCCGAGGACAGGGGTTTCTCCTACGAGCAGTACTTC.

CDR3 region: CSAVTRGPRTSNTIYF. The CDR3 DNA follows: TGCAGCGCCGTTACCCGAGGGCCTCGAACCTCGAACACCATATATTTT. V is TRBV29-1 and J is TRBJ1-3, with D unresolved. Between the trimmed V and J ends, which lost 7 bases and 7 bases, there was a span of 26 bases. Per germline, CDR1 SQVTM and CDR2 ANQGSEA. CDR3 length equals 16 residues.

This clone was counted once. The rearrangement links TRBV7-2 to TRBJ1-5, with D possibly matching TRBD1 (5 bases). Looked up from germline, CDR1 is SGHTA and CDR2 is FQGNSA. The CDR3 runs to 17 residues. Trimming removed 2 bases at V and 6 bases at J, with 20 bases between. CDR3 nucleotide sequence: TGTGCCAGCAGCTTACGTTGGGATGAGGTGGGGCTTCAGCCCCAGCATTTT. This codes for CASSLRWDEVGLQPQHF.

The chain employs TRBV25-1 and TRBJ1-4; weak D call: TRBD1 (6 bases). CDR3 length equals 15 residues. V gave up 6 bases and J gave up 4 bases, with 15 bases separating them. Germline loops: CDR1 MGHDK, CDR2 SYGVNS. The CDR3 DNA sequence: TGTGCCAGCAGAGCCGGGGGGGCATTTAATGAAAAACTGTTTTTT. Translation gives CASRAGGAFNEKLFF.